The present T cell receptor beta chain was sequenced within a study of PD-L1 blockade in urothelial cancer. Study details: The researchers analyzed blood 3 weeks (second dose) and 6 weeks after treatment start.

Germline-derived CDR1 and CDR2 are SGHDT and YYEEEE. The V gene end was trimmed by 4 bases and the J gene end by 3 bases; junction bases not matched to a gene: 5. CDR3 length equals 15 residues. Regarding the study as a whole: Clones that were tumor-associated expanded more in the blood of durable-benefit patients at 3 weeks.

As for this clone: The antigen is undetermined.

Profiled with immunoSEQ multiplex PCR; TCRdb holds only in-frame clones, not every one. The table lists about 47,000 clones, roughly 80% of them singletons, with roughly 1.9% in the top ten. The time point: pretreatment peripheral blood. The sequencing used PBMCs, collected around atezolizumab (anti-PD-L1) treatment. This receptor was identified in a man aged 45-65 years with urothelial cancer. V and J are TRBV5-6 and TRBJ1-5; 9 bases are a match to TRBD1. CDR3 loop: CASSRTGVYNQPQHF. The CDR3 DNA reads TGTGCCAGCAGCCGGACAGGGGTTTACAATCAGCCCCAGCATTTT.